Included here is one T cell receptor (beta chain) sequence, with context. Its specificity is not known. The source of the sample is a study of cytomegalovirus exposure and HLA in healthy donors. PCR used 60 Vbeta primers and 13 Jbeta primers. Measured with immunoSEQ multiplex PCR; TCRdb has only the in-frame clones, and not every one. The profile shows 210,000 or so clones, about four fifths of them singletons. Germline assignment: CDR1 MGHRA and CDR2 YSYEKL. V gave up 0 bases and J gave up 5 bases, with 13 bases separating them. This CDR3 is 15 amino acids long. Overall study results and limits: The authors later found TCR association rates varying by HLA locus, with DRB1 most and HLA-C fewest. Later on, an analysis found that several of the most significant clusters appeared to be linked to common viral pathogens, which included parvovirus B19.

The sample was PBMCs. The genes are TRBV4-1 and TRBJ2-5; the D gene is possibly TRBD2 (5 bases). The sequence derives from a woman between 50 and 59 years old in good health and CMV-seropositive. CDR3 region: CASSQDLLVMETQYF. The CDR3 coding sequence is TGCGCCAGCAGCCAAGATCTACTAGTGATGGAGACCCAGTACTTC.